This T cell receptor (beta chain) was captured by sequencing in a study of OX40 agonist ivuxolimab in advanced cancers. A note on the overall study: Ivuxolimab, which targeted the costimulatory receptor OX40 (CD134), was an agonistic, fully human IgG2 monoclonal antibody. Peripheral TCRbeta sequencing was intended to test whether TCR sequence diversity was altered and clonal T-cell expansion was caused by ivuxolimab. The dose-escalation cohort was about 86% male with a mean age of about 65 years, ranging from roughly 23 to 90. Of the approximately 53 patients in dose escalation, about 20 had hepatocellular carcinoma, roughly 15 had melanoma, 9 had renal cell carcinoma and 9 had head and neck cancer. Partial responses were achieved by three dose-escalation patients, of whom one had hepatocellular carcinoma and two had cutaneous melanoma. Prior anti-PD-1, anti-PD-L1 or anti-CTLA-4 therapy was permitted, and checkpoint inhibitors had been received by around 40% of dose-escalation patients. Intravenous ivuxolimab was administered to patients every 2 weeks at six dose levels: 0.01, 0.1, 0.3, 1.5, 3 and 10 mg/kg. The monotherapy dose-escalation portion (N of about 49 patients) of the phase I ivuxolimab trial is reported in the paper.

The study at large found these results: In partial responders in the 0.1-3.0 mg/kg groups, normalized peripheral clonal expansion was found to be among the lowest, especially among CD8+ T cells. Antigen specificity was not determined for the clonally expanded peripheral T cells. At doses of 0.1 to 3.0 mg/kg, clonal expansion of both CD4+ and CD8+ blood T cells was observed from baseline to week 6. On average, CD8+ T cells showed more expanded clones than CD4+ T cells after ivuxolimab. Low levels of normalized T-cell clonal expansion were also seen in some patients who did not respond.

Genomic DNA was extracted from sorted cells for sequencing of the TCRbeta CDR3 region. TCRbeta CDR3 regions were sequenced using the immunoSEQ Assay. TCRdb holds this immuneACCESS table with in-frame rearrangements only. Some clones are missing; in checked studies, unresolved V genes explain under half, and the rest has no known cause. The sample profile shows 30,000 to 35,000 clones; 70% to 80% of them were found once. In total, the top ten clones hold approximately 11% of the sample. The trial excluded patients who had a history of autoimmune disease or were on systemic immunosuppression. Peripheral blood for TCR sequencing was collected from all dose cohorts at baseline, on cycle 4 day 1, and on cycle 7 day 1. Samples came from an open-label, multicenter, first-in-human phase I dose-escalation trial of ivuxolimab. The trial enrolled adults with locally advanced or metastatic head and neck squamous cell, hepatocellular, melanoma or renal cell carcinoma. CD4+ and CD8+ T cells were sorted separately from peripheral blood before TCR sequencing.

This clone is a singleton in its sample. The target of this receptor is not known. Per-nucleotide qualities are absent, and no much larger clonotype sits a single base away. The germline V gene supplies CDR1 ENHRY and CDR2 SYGVKD. V is pared back by 0 bases and J by 2 bases, with 9 bases lying between the germline termini. CDR3 length: 15 amino acids, cysteine to phenylalanine. The kept DNA is CDR3 alone, 45 bases in frame from the first base. The V and J genes are TRBV10-3 and TRBJ2-3; the D gene cannot be resolved beyond TRBD1 or TRBD2, each matching 5 bases. Sequencing used CD4+ or CD8+ T cells sorted from blood, obtained in a trial of the OX40 agonist ivuxolimab. The clonotype was recovered from an adult with an advanced solid tumor such as melanoma, head and neck, liver or kidney cancer. The nucleotide sequence reads as follows: TGTGCCATCAGTGAGTCGAGGGGTTTCACAGATACGCAGTATTTT. The translation is CAISESRGFTDTQYF.